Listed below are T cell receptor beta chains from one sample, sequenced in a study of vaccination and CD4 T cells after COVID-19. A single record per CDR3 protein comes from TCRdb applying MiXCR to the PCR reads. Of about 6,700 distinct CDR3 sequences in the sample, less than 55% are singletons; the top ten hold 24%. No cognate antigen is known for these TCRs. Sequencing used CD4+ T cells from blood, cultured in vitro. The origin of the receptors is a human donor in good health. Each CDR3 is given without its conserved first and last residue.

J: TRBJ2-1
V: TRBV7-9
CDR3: ASSLTGQGANEQF

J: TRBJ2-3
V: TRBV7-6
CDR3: ASSPSGSRTDTQY

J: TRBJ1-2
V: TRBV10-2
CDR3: ASSLGDGYT

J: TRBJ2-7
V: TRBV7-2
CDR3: ASSLSSYEQY

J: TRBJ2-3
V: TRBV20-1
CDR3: SAMWRKGADTQY

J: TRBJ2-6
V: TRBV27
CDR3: ASRPRGGGSGANVLT

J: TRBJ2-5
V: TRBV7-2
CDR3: ASSLGGGPRETQY

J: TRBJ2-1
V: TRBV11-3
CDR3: ASSLGLAVYNEQF

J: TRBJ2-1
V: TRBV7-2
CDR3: ASSLGEQF

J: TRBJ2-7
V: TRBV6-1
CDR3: ASWSVGGSYEQY

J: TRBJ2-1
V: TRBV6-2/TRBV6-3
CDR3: ASSPSGGTYNEQF

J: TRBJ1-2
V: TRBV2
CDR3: ASSEELGTGGYT

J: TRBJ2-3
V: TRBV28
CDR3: ASSLRQFTDTQY

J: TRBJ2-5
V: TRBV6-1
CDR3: ASRGTGLGETQY

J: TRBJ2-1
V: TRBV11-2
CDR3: ASSPRPGLAGGVVEQF

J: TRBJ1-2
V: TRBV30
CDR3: AWSVTLNYGYT

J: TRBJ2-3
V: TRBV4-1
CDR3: ASSQDLVTSGVDTQY

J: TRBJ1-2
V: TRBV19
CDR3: ASHRGQGYGYT

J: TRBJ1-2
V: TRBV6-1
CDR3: ASSKDSGYGYT

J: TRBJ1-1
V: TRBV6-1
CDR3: ASTRKEGNTEAF

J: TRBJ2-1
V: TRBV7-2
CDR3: ASSGMGQRTSYNEQF

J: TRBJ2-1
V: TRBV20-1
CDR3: SAREQVGHNEQF

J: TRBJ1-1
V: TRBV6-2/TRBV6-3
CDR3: ASSWGTTGLAF

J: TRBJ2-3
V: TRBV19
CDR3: ASNQGRSTDTQY

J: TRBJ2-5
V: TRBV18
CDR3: ASSSQGAGETQY

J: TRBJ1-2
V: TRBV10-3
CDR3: AISGDRVYGYT

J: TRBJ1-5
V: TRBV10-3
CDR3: AISESRSQDQPQH

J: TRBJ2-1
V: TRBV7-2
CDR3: ASSFRGEGYNEQF

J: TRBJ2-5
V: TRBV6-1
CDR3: ASMGRGAWETQY

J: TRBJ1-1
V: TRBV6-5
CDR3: ASSYTRLGRTEAF

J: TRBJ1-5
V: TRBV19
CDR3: ASSSQGNQPQH

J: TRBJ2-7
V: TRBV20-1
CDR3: SARVSSGGAHEQY

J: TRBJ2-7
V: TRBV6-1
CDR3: ASTRAGARVYEQY

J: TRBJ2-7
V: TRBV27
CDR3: ASSLPYEQY